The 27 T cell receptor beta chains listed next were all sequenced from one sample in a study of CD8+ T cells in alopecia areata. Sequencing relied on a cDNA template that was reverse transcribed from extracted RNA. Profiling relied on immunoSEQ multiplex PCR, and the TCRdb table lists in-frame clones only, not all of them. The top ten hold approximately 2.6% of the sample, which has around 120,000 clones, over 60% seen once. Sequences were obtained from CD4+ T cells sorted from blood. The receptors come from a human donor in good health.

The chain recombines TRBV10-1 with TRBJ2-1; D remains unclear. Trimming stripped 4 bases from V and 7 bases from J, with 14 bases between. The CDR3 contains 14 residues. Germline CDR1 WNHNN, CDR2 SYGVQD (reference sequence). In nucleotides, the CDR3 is TGCGCCAGCAGTGGGACCACCAATGGTAATGAGCAGTTCTTC. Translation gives CASSGTTNGNEQFF.

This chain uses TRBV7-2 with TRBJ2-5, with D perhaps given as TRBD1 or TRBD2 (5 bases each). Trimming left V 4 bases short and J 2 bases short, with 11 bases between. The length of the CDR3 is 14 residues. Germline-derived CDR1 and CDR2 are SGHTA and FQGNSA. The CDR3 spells CASSWGTRQETQYF. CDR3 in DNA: TGTGCCAGCAGCTGGGGGACCCGGCAAGAGACCCAGTACTTC.

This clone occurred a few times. This CDR3 reads CASSESSDGAYGYTF. As DNA, the CDR3 is TGCGCCAGCAGTGAGTCCTCGGATGGGGCCTATGGCTACACCTTC. This chain connects TRBV10-1 to TRBJ1-2; tentative D call: TRBD1 (5 bases). V was pared by 0 bases and J by 4 bases, with 12 bases between. This CDR3 region has 15 residues. From germline, CDR1 is WNHNN and CDR2 SYGVQD (reference sequence).

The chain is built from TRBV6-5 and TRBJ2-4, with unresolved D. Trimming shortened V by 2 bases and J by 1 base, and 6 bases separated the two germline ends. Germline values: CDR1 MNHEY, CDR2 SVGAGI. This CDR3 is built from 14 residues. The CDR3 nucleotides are TGTGCCAGCAGTTACCCCGGGGCCAAAAACATTCAGTACTTC. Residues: CASSYPGAKNIQYF.

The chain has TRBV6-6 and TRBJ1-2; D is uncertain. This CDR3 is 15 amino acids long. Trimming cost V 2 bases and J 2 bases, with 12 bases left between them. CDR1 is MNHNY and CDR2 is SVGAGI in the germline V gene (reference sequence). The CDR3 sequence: CASSYDGRANYGYTF. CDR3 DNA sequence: TGTGCCAGCAGTTACGATGGGAGGGCAAACTATGGCTACACCTTC.

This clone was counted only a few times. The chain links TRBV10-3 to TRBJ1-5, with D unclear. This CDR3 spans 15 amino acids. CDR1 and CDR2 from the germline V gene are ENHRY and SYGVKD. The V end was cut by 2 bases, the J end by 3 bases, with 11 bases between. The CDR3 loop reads CAISEGSLSNQPQHF. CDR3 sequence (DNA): TGTGCCATCAGTGAGGGGTCGCTATCCAATCAGCCCCAGCATTTT.

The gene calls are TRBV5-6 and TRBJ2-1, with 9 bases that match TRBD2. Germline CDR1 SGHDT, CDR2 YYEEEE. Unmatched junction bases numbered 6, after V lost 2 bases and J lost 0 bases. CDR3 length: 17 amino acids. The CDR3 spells CASSFRLAASSYNEQFF. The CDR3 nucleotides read TGTGCCAGCAGCTTTAGACTAGCGGCAAGCTCCTACAATGAGCAGTTCTTC.

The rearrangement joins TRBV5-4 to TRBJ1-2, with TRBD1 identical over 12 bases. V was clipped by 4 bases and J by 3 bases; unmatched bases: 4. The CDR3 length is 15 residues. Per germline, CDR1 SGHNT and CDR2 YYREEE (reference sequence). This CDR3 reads CASSGTGGKDYGYTF. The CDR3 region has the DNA TGTGCCAGCAGCGGGACAGGGGGCAAGGACTATGGCTACACCTTC.

CDR3 region: CTSSPQAEGFNEQYF. The CDR3, as DNA: TGCACCAGCAGCCCACAGGCCGAGGGGTTCAACGAGCAGTACTTC. V usage is TRBV1 and J usage is TRBJ2-7. TRBV1 is deemed a pseudogene. This CDR3 is built from 15 residues.

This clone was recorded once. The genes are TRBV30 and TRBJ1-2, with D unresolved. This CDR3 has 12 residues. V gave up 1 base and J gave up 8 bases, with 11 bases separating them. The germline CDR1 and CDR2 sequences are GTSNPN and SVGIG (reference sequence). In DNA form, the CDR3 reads TGTGCCTGGAGTGCGTCAATGGAGGGCTACACCTTC. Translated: CAWSASMEGYTF.

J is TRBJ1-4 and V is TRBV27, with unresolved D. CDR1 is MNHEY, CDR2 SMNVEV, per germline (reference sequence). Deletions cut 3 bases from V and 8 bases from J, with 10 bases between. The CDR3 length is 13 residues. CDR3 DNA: TGTGCCAGCAGTTTCAGGACGGCGGAAAAACTGTTTTTT. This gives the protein CASSFRTAEKLFF.

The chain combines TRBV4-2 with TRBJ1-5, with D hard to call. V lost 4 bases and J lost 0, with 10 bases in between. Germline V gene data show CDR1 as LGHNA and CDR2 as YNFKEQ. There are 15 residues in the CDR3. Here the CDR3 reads CASSPFGDSNQPQHF. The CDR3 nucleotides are TGTGCCAGCAGCCCTTTCGGAGATAGCAATCAGCCCCAGCATTTT.

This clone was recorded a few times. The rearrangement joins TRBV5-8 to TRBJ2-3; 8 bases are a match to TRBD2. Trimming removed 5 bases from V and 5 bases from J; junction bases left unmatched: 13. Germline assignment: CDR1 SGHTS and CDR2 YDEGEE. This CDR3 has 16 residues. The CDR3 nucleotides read TGTGCCAGCAGGCCAGTTACCGGGACTAGGATAGATACGCAGTATTTT. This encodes CASRPVTGTRIDTQYF.

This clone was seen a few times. The CDR3 DNA reads as TGCAGCGTTGCCCGAGGGGCTGAAGCTTTCTTT. It specifies CSVARGAEAFF. This chain connects TRBV29-1 to TRBJ1-1; TRBD1 is a possible D gene (5 bases). CDR3 size: 11 residues. V was cut by 4 bases and J by 6 bases, with 9 bases left in between. Germline V gives CDR1 SQVTM, CDR2 ANQGSEA.

The CDR3 DNA reads as TGTGCCAGCAGTTACTCTGCATCCGGGCGCAATCAGCCCCAGCATTTT. This translates into CASSYSASGRNQPQHF. V is TRBV6-5 and J is TRBJ1-5; D not resolved. CDR1 MNHEY and CDR2 SVGAGI come from the germline V gene. V shed 0 bases and J shed 2 bases, with 11 bases lying between them. The CDR3 is made up of 16 amino acids.

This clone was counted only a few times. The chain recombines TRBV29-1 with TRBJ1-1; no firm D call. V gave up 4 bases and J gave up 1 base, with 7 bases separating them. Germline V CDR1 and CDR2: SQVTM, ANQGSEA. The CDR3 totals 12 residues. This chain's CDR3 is CSVVEGNTEAFF. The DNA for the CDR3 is TGCAGCGTTGTTGAGGGGAACACTGAAGCTTTCTTT.

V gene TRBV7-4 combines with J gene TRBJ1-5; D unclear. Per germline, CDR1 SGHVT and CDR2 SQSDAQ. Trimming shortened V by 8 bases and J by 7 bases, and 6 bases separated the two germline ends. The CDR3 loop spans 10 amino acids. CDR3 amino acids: CASGRQPQHF. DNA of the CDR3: TGTGCCAGCGGGCGACAGCCCCAGCATTTT.

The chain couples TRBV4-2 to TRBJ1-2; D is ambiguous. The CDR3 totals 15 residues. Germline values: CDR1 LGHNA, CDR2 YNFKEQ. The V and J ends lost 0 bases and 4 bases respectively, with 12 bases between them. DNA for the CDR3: TGTGCCAGCAGCCAAGATCCGACGGCCGCCTATGGCTACACCTTC. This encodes CASSQDPTAAYGYTF.

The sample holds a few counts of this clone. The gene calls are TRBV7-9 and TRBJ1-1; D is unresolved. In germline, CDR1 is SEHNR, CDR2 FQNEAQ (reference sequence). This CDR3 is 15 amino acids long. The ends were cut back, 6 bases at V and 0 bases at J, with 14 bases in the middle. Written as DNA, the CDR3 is TGTGCCAGCAGTAGAGGGTCACAGATGAACACTGAAGCTTTCTTT. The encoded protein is CASSRGSQMNTEAFF.

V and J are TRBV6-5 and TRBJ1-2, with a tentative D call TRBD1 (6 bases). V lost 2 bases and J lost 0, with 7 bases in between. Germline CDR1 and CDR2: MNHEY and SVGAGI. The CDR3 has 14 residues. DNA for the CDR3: TGTGCCAGCAGTTACGGACAGCCTAACTATGGCTACACCTTC. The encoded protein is CASSYGQPNYGYTF.

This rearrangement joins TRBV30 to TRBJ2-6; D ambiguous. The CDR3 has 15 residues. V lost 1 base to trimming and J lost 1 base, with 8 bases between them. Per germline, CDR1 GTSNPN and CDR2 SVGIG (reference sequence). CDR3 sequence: CAWSGLWSGANVLTF. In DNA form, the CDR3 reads TGTGCCTGGAGTGGTCTCTGGTCTGGGGCCAACGTCCTGACTTTC.

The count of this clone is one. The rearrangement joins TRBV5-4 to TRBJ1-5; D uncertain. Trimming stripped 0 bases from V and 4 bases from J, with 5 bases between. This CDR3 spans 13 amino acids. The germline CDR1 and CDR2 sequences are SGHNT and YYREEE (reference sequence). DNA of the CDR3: TGTGCCAGCAGCTTGGACAATAATCAGCCCCAGCATTTT. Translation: CASSLDNNQPQHF.

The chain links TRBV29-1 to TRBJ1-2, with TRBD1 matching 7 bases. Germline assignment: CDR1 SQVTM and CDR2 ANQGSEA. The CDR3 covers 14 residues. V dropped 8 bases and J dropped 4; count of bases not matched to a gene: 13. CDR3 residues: CSTSGTANFYGYTF. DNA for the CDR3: TGCAGCACCTCCGGGACAGCAAACTTCTATGGCTACACCTTC.

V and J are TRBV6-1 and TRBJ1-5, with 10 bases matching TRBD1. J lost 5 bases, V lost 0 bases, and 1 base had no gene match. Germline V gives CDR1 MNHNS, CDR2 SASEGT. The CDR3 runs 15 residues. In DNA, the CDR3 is TGTGCCAGCAGTGAAGCGACAGGGGGCTATCAGCCCCAGCATTTT. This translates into CASSEATGGYQPQHF.

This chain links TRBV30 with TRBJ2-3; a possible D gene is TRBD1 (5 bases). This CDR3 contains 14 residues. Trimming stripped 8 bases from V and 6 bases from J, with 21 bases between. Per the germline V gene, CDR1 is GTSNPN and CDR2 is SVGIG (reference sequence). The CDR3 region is CAIGSVRVGDTQYF. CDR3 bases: TGTGCCATTGGAAGTGTCAGGGTGGGGGATACGCAGTATTTT. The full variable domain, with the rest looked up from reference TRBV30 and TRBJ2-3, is SQTIHQWPATLVQPVGSPLSLECTVEGTSNPNLYWYRQAAGRGLQLLFYSVGIGQISSEVPQNLSASRPQDRQFILSSKKLLLSDSGFYLCAIGSVRVGDTQYFGPGTRLTVL.

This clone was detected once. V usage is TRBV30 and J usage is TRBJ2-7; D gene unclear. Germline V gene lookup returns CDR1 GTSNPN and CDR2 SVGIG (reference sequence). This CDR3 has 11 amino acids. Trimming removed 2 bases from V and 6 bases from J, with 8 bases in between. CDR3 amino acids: CAWSPSREQYF. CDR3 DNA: TGTGCCTGGAGTCCCTCACGCGAGCAGTACTTC.

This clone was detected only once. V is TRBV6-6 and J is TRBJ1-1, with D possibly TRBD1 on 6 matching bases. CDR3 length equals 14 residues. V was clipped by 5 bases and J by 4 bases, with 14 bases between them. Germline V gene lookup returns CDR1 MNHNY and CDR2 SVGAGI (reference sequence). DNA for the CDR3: TGTGCCAGCAGTCGTCCAGGGGTTACCACTGAAGCTTTCTTT. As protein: CASSRPGVTTEAFF.